The clone carrying this T cell receptor (beta chain) was observed once. Expressed TCRB transcripts were sequenced because the entire RNA isolate underwent reverse transcription. Produced via immunoSEQ multiplex PCR; TCRdb's table is partial and in-frame only. Of some 360,000 clones listed, about 20% were seen once; the top ten hold 0.035% to 0.05%. The sample belongs to a study of beta chain features in type 1 diabetes. The sequencing input was naive CD4+ T cells from blood. This TCR came from a woman between 18 and 30 years old in good health.

Here the CDR3 reads CASSWRLQGSNQPQHF. Written as DNA, the CDR3 is TGTGCCAGCAGCTGGAGGCTACAGGGGAGCAATCAGCCCCAGCATTTT. V and J are TRBV5-6 and TRBJ1-5; 7 nucleotides match TRBD1. With V trimmed by 3 bases and J by 1 base, 7 bases remained unmatched. The germline V gene has CDR1 SGHDT and CDR2 YYEEEE. CDR3 length equals 16 residues. Filled out from reference TRBV5-6 and TRBJ1-5, the complete variable domain reads DAGVTQSPTHLIKTRGQQVTLRCSPKSGHDTVSWYQQALGQGPQFIFQYYEEEERQRGNFPDRFSGHQFPNYSSELNVNALLLGDSALYLCASSWRLQGSNQPQHFGDGTRLSIL.